The 15 T cell receptor beta chains below come from one sample, sequenced in a study of T-cell reconstitution after alpha-beta-depleted transplantation in children. Unique molecular identifiers featured in how the TCRbeta library was prepared. From the PCR reads, TCRdb called clonotypes with MiXCR, one entry per CDR3 protein. The table records around 400,000 distinct CDR3 sequences, about a fifth of them present only once. This material consisted of PBMCs from the stem cell graft donor, taken from the stem cell graft. The receptors here all came from a human donor who donated a stem cell graft to a child with acute myeloid leukemia.

The rearrangement links TRBV7-8 to TRBJ2-5; TRBD1 aligns across 7 bases. Germline CDR1 and CDR2: SGHVS and FQNEAQ. The V and J ends lost 8 bases and 2 bases, in that order; junction bases with no gene match: 11. This CDR3 is built from 15 residues. The DNA of the CDR3 is TGTGCCAGCCGTCCCTCGGGACAGTTACAAGAGACCCAGTACTTC. Protein sequence: CASRPSGQLQETQYF. Combining the CDR3 with reference TRBV7-8 and TRBJ2-5 gives the whole variable domain GAGVSQSPRYKVAKRGQDVALRCDPISGHVSLFWYQQALGQGPEFLTYFQNEAQLDKSGLPSDRFFAERPEGSVSTLKIQRTQQEDSAVYLCASRPSGQLQETQYFGPGTRLLVL.

This chain uses TRBV5-1 with TRBJ2-1; D ambiguous. The germline V gene has CDR1 SGHRS and CDR2 YFSETQ. The V end was cut by 1 base, the J end by 0 bases, with 17 bases between. CDR3 length: 18 amino acids. The CDR3 bases are TGCGCCAGCAGCTTGCCCCTTGGGATCGAAAGCTCCTACAATGAGCAGTTCTTC. This translates into CASSLPLGIESSYNEQFF.

This clonotype occurred a few times. The chain uses TRBV20-1 and TRBJ1-2; possible D gene TRBD1, 6 bases. The V and J ends lost 5 bases and 6 bases respectively, with 16 bases between them. The CDR3 covers 13 residues. CDR1 and CDR2 from the germline V gene are DFQATT and SNEGSKA (reference sequence). DNA for the CDR3: TGCAGTGCTCCGACAGGACCTCTTGATGGCTACACCTTC. As protein: CSAPTGPLDGYTF.

This clonotype occurred many times. As DNA, the CDR3 is TGCAGTGCTCGTCCCGCGGCAAACTCGGGTGGCTACACCTTC. It encodes CSARPAANSGGYTF. The rearrangement uses TRBV20-1 and TRBJ1-2; D uncertain. V was pared by 5 bases and J by 7 bases, with 20 bases between. From germline, CDR1 is DFQATT and CDR2 SNEGSKA (reference sequence). CDR3 length: 14 residues.

This clonotype has more than one count but fewer than ten. The chain has TRBV7-9 and TRBJ2-3; tentatively, D is TRBD2 (5 bases). CDR1 and CDR2 from the germline V gene are SEHNR and FQNEAQ (reference sequence). This CDR3 region has 16 residues. The V end was cut by 4 bases, the J end by 2 bases, with 16 bases between. The CDR3 DNA reads as TGTGCCAGCAGCTCCCTACTAGTGGAGGTCACAGATACGCAGTATTTT. Encoded protein: CASSSLLVEVTDTQYF.

This clonotype came up many times. The CDR3 protein is CSAWDRAAKNIQYF. The CDR3 nucleotides are TGCAGTGCTTGGGACAGGGCGGCCAAAAACATTCAGTACTTC. J is TRBJ2-4 and V is TRBV20-1, with TRBD1 matching over 9 bases. The CDR3 runs 14 residues. Germline V gene data show CDR1 as DFQATT and CDR2 as SNEGSKA (reference sequence). The junction had 3 bases not matched to a gene; V was cut back by 5 bases and J by 1 base.

The chain carries TRBV11-2 and TRBJ2-1, with 10 bases lining up with TRBD1. CDR1 and CDR2 (germline): SGHAT, FQNNGV. V lost 4 bases and J lost 4; bases outside the gene matches: 4. This CDR3 contains 15 residues. The CDR3 DNA reads as TGTGCCAGCAGCTGGACAGGGGGGGATTACAATGAGCAGTTCTTC. It encodes CASSWTGGDYNEQFF.

The gene calls are TRBV5-1 and TRBJ2-7; 7 bases agree with TRBD2. This CDR3 region has 12 residues. V lost 5 bases and J lost 2; bases outside the gene matches: 1. From germline, CDR1 is SGHRS and CDR2 YFSETQ. Here the CDR3 DNA reads TGCGCCAGCAGTGGGGGGGCCTACGAGCAGTACTTC. This codes for CASSGGAYEQYF.

This clonotype turned up a few times. V is TRBV19 and J is TRBJ2-1; perhaps D is TRBD1 or TRBD2 (5 bases each). The CDR3 is 15 amino acids. Trimming removed 5 bases from V and 1 base from J, with 12 bases in between. Germline assignment: CDR1 LNHDA and CDR2 SQIVND (reference sequence). The CDR3 DNA sequence: TGTGCCAGTAGTGTTCCGGGACGGTCCTACAATGAGCAGTTCTTC. This gives the protein CASSVPGRSYNEQFF.

There are a few counts of this clonotype. The chain is built from TRBV9 and TRBJ2-7; D is possibly TRBD1 (5 bases). The germline V gene encodes CDR1 SGDLS and CDR2 YYNGEE. The CDR3 sequence is 13 residues long. With 0 bases removed from V and 6 bases from J, the gap between germline ends came to 10 bases. CDR3 sequence reads: CASSVGPGFEQYF. The DNA for the CDR3 is TGTGCCAGCAGCGTAGGCCCAGGGTTCGAGCAGTACTTC.

The DNA for the CDR3 is TGTGCCAGCAGTGGAATGAAAGAGACCCAGTACTTC. Encoded protein: CASSGMKETQYF. This chain uses TRBV12-3 or TRBV12-4 with TRBJ2-5; D remains unclear. V was trimmed by 5 bases and J by 3 bases, leaving 7 bases between them. This CDR3 spans 12 amino acids.

This clonotype appeared a few times. The V call is TRBV29-1, the J call TRBJ1-2; D call uncertain. CDR1 and CDR2 (germline): SQVTM, ANQGSEA. This CDR3 is built from 11 residues. V was pared by 3 bases and J by 4 bases, with 6 bases between. The CDR3 coding sequence is TGCAGCGTTGACGGGTCCTATGGCTACACCTTC. It encodes CSVDGSYGYTF.

The rearrangement uses TRBV24-1 and TRBJ2-5; D is uncertain. Trimming stripped 3 bases from V and 1 base from J, with 8 bases between. CDR1 is KGHDR, CDR2 SFDVKD, per germline. The CDR3 runs 14 residues. DNA for the CDR3: TGTGCCACCAGTGATCGACGGGTCCAAGAGACCCAGTACTTC. It codes for CATSDRRVQETQYF.

This clonotype was counted at least ten times. The chain links TRBV29-1 to TRBJ2-7; 7 nucleotides agree with TRBD2. The V gene's germline CDR1 is SQVTM and CDR2 ANQGSEA. J lost 2 bases, V lost 4 bases, and 8 bases had no gene match. This CDR3 is 14 amino acids long. The CDR3 region is CSVGRREWPYEQYF. The DNA for the CDR3 is TGCAGCGTTGGCCGGCGGGAGTGGCCCTACGAGCAGTACTTC.

This clonotype was counted only a few times. V is TRBV5-1 and J is TRBJ2-7; the D gene is possibly TRBD2 (6 bases). The CDR3 sequence is 14 residues long. Trimming removed 7 bases from V and 2 bases from J, with 16 bases in between. CDR1 is SGHRS, CDR2 YFSETQ, per germline. The CDR3 bases are TGCGCCAGCTCGTCCTCTAGCGCCACCTACGAGCAGTACTTC. It is translated as CASSSSSATYEQYF.